The 21 T cell receptor beta chains given below trace back to one sample, sequenced in a study of cytomegalovirus exposure and HLA in healthy donors. This PCR relied on a set of 60 Vbeta primers and 13 Jbeta primers. Data came from immunoSEQ multiplex PCR; TCRdb stores just in-frame clones and leaves some out. The table has 200,000 to 250,000 clones, around four fifths seen once. Sample: PBMCs. The source of these receptors is a boy aged 2 to 10 in good health and CMV-seronegative.

The V and J genes are TRBV6-1 and TRBJ2-7; D is possibly TRBD1 (6 bases). V was shortened by 5 bases and J by 3 bases, with 17 bases between the two germline ends. CDR1 is MNHNS and CDR2 is SASEGT in the germline V gene. The CDR3 is 15 residues long. The CDR3 DNA is TGTGCCAGCAGTCCAAACCCACAGGGTAACTACGAGCAGTACTTC. Translating it yields CASSPNPQGNYEQYF.

This clone was detected once. The chain has TRBV7-6 and TRBJ2-1, with TRBD1 identical over 7 bases. Germline V gene data show CDR1 as SGHVS and CDR2 as FNYEAQ. This CDR3 spans 18 amino acids. Germline trimming cut 1 base from V and 0 bases from J; bases unmatched to any gene: 9. The CDR3 is CASSLVTQGVSSYNEQFF. DNA of the CDR3: TGTGCCAGCAGCTTAGTGACTCAGGGGGTTAGCTCCTACAATGAGCAGTTCTTC.

The chain uses TRBV28 and TRBJ2-1, with D possibly being TRBD2 (5 bases). V was pared by 3 bases and J by 3 bases, with 15 bases between. Germline V gene sequence: CDR1 MDHEN, CDR2 SYDVKM. There are 16 residues in the CDR3. The CDR3 DNA reads as TGTGCCAGCAGTTTGCCCCCGGACTCAAACTACAATGAGCAGTTCTTC. Translation: CASSLPPDSNYNEQFF.

The rearrangement uses TRBV11-1 and TRBJ1-1, with TRBD1 matching 8 bases. V lost 6 bases, J lost 2 bases, and 8 bases stayed unmatched. The CDR3 extends over 15 amino acids. CDR1 is SGHAT, CDR2 FQDESV, per germline (reference sequence). The CDR3 nucleotides are TGTGCCAGCAGGAAGCGGACAGGGTCAAACACTGAAGCTTTCTTT. This codes for CASRKRTGSNTEAFF.

This clone has just a few counts. The chain is built from TRBV29-1 and TRBJ2-6, with D unresolved. Germline V gives CDR1 SQVTM, CDR2 ANQGSEA. V dropped 7 bases and J dropped 4 bases, with 8 bases sitting between them. The CDR3 sequence is 12 residues long. This CDR3 reads CSATSGANVLTF. DNA for the CDR3: TGCAGCGCCACATCCGGGGCCAACGTCCTGACTTTC.

This clone showed up just once. The V gene is TRBV7-6, the J gene TRBJ2-7; D may be TRBD2 (6 bases). V lost 7 bases, J lost 0 bases, and 16 bases lay in between. This CDR3 is built from 15 residues. Germline V gene sequence: CDR1 SGHVS, CDR2 FNYEAQ. The CDR3 DNA reads TGTGCCAGCACCCTAGGAGGGGCTGCCTCCTACGAGCAGTACTTC. This codes for CASTLGGAASYEQYF.

In its sample, this clone was seen once. The rearrangement links TRBV10-1 to TRBJ2-2, with D possibly matching TRBD1 (7 bases). In germline, CDR1 is WNHNN, CDR2 SYGVQD (reference sequence). This CDR3 contains 13 residues. V was trimmed by 6 bases and J by 7 bases, leaving 12 bases between them. Here the CDR3 reads CASRRQGGGELFF. The CDR3 region has the DNA TGCGCCAGCAGGCGACAGGGAGGCGGGGAGCTGTTTTTT.

The chain couples TRBV5-5 to TRBJ2-7; 10 nucleotides align to TRBD1. Trimming took 4 bases from V and 7 from J; bases not matched to a gene: 17. The CDR3 has 17 amino acids. Germline-derived CDR1 and CDR2 are SGHKS and YYEKEE (reference sequence). The CDR3 region is CASSSGQGEHYFEEQYF. The CDR3 coding sequence is TGTGCCAGCAGCAGCGGACAGGGGGAACATTATTTTGAGGAGCAGTACTTC. Combining the CDR3 with reference TRBV5-5 and TRBJ2-7 gives the whole variable domain DAGVTQSPTHLIKTRGQQVTLRCSPISGHKSVSWYQQVLGQGPQFIFQYYEKEERGRGNFPDRFSARQFPNYSSELNVNALLLGDSALYLCASSSGQGEHYFEEQYFGPGTRLTVT.

V usage is TRBV4-1 and J usage is TRBJ2-5; tentative D call: TRBD1 (6 bases). CDR3 size: 16 residues. Germline V gene sequence: CDR1 MGHRA, CDR2 YSYEKL. Trimming took off 0 bases at V and 2 bases at J, with 13 bases between the two ends. Here the CDR3 reads CASSQDPAGAQETQYF. The CDR3 bases are TGCGCCAGCAGCCAAGATCCGGCAGGGGCTCAAGAGACCCAGTACTTC.

The chain combines TRBV4-1 with TRBJ1-5; the D gene is possibly TRBD1 (5 bases). V lost 4 bases, J lost 0 bases, and 7 bases lay in between. The germline CDR1 and CDR2 sequences are MGHRA and YSYEKL. This CDR3 spans 14 amino acids. In nucleotides, the CDR3 is TGCGCCAGCAGCCGACAGTATAGCAATCAGCCCCAGCATTTT. It is translated as CASSRQYSNQPQHF.

The gene calls are TRBV5-1 and TRBJ2-3; 11 nucleotides agree with TRBD2. After removal of 8 bases from V and 3 bases from J, the junction contained 8 bases not matched to a gene. This CDR3 has 15 residues. Germline values: CDR1 SGHRS, CDR2 YFSETQ. The CDR3 is CASGGSGRVTDTQYF. The CDR3 DNA reads TGCGCCAGTGGCGGTAGCGGGAGGGTTACAGATACGCAGTATTTT.

The chain uses TRBV19 and TRBJ2-2; 8 nucleotides align to TRBD1. CDR3 length: 15 residues. Trimming at V came to 3 bases and at J to 7 bases, leaving 7 bases not matched to a gene. CDR1 and CDR2 from the germline V gene are LNHDA and SQIVND (reference sequence). CDR3: CASSIRQGAGGELFF. CDR3 DNA: TGTGCCAGTAGTATTAGGCAGGGGGCTGGCGGGGAGCTGTTTTTT.

The CDR3 sequence is CAISDLAPGAYEQYF. In DNA form, the CDR3 reads TGTGCCATCAGTGACCTTGCCCCCGGGGCCTACGAGCAGTACTTC. The V call is TRBV10-3, the J call TRBJ2-7, with D possibly being TRBD2 (5 bases). In germline, CDR1 is ENHRY, CDR2 SYGVKD. The CDR3 length is 15 residues. With 3 bases removed from V and 2 bases from J, the gap between germline ends came to 14 bases.

The chain recombines TRBV4-2 with TRBJ2-7; D is perhaps TRBD1 (6 bases). The V end was cut by 1 base, the J end by 2 bases, with 12 bases between. This CDR3 spans 15 amino acids. In germline, CDR1 is LGHNA, CDR2 YNFKEQ. CDR3 coding DNA: TGTGCCAGCAGCCAAGGGAGACAGGCCGCCTACGAGCAGTACTTC. Translated, it gives CASSQGRQAAYEQYF.

The CDR3, as DNA: TGTGCCTGGAGTGTAATGGCAGGGGAGCAGTTCTTC. This gives the protein CAWSVMAGEQFF. V is TRBV30 and J is TRBJ2-1; tentative D call: TRBD1 (5 bases). V gave up 0 bases and J gave up 10 bases, with 10 bases separating them. Germline values: CDR1 GTSNPN, CDR2 SVGIG (reference sequence). The CDR3 length is 12 residues.

This chain links TRBV27 with TRBJ1-1, with 7 nucleotides matching TRBD1. CDR3 size: 13 residues. Germline assignment: CDR1 MNHEY and CDR2 SMNVEV (reference sequence). The junction had 7 bases not matched to a gene; V was cut back by 6 bases and J by 6 bases. The CDR3: CASRIDRASEAFF. The CDR3 nucleotides are TGTGCCAGCAGGATCGACAGGGCTTCTGAAGCTTTCTTT.

The V and J genes are TRBV5-1 and TRBJ2-7, with D possibly TRBD2 on 5 matching bases. Germline assignment: CDR1 SGHRS and CDR2 YFSETQ. The V end lost 4 bases, the J end lost 4 bases, and 18 bases lay between the germline ends. There are 15 residues in the CDR3. The CDR3 DNA sequence: TGCGCCAGCAGCGTGTCCGGCCTAGCCGATTACGAGCAGTACTTC. Translated: CASSVSGLADYEQYF.

The chain combines TRBV7-8 with TRBJ2-1, with 9 bases lining up with TRBD2. J was trimmed by 15 bases and V by 2 bases; bases with no gene match: 17. This CDR3 spans 16 amino acids. Germline assignment: CDR1 SGHVS and CDR2 FQNEAQ. In nucleotides, the CDR3 is TGTGCCAGCAGCTTATCCCCAGGGACTAGCCATGGTAGAAGGTTCTTC. Encoded protein: CASSLSPGTSHGRRFF.

The DNA of the CDR3 is TGCGCCAGCAGCCAAGGGGGGGGGAGGAGCTACGAGCAGTACTTC. Residues: CASSQGGGRSYEQYF. The J gene is TRBJ2-7, the V gene TRBV4-1, with 7 bases matching TRBD2. Germline V gene data show CDR1 as MGHRA and CDR2 as YSYEKL. The CDR3 has 15 amino acids. The V and J ends lost 1 base and 3 bases, in that order; junction bases with no gene match: 6.

The rearrangement links TRBV5-6 to TRBJ2-7; D perhaps matches TRBD2 (5 bases). CDR3 length: 14 residues. CDR1 is SGHDT, CDR2 YYEEEE, per germline. V lost 1 base to trimming and J lost 0 bases, with 8 bases between them. In DNA form, the CDR3 reads TGTGCCAGCAGCTTGAGTGGGAGCTCCTACGAGCAGTACTTC. Translation: CASSLSGSSYEQYF.

The gene calls are TRBV29-1 and TRBJ2-1, with TRBD1 matching 9 bases. Germline assignment: CDR1 SQVTM and CDR2 ANQGSEA. The CDR3 length is 13 residues. Trimming cost V 7 bases and J 7 bases; bases outside gene matches: 8. CDR3 loop: CSAEGDRVNEQFF. CDR3 nucleotide sequence: TGCAGCGCCGAAGGGGACAGGGTTAATGAGCAGTTCTTC.